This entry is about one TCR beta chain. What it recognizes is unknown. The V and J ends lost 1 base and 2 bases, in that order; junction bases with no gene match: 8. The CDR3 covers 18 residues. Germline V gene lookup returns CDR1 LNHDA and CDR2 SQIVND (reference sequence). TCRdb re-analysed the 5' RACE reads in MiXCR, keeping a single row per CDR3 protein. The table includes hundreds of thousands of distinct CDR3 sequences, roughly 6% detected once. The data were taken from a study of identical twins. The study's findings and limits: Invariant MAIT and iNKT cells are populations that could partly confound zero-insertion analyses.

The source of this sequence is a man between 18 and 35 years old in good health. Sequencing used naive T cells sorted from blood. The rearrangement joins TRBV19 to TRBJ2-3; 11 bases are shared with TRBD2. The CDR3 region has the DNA TGTGCCAGTAGTATAGTGGCCCTAGCGGGAGGAAACACAGATACGCAGTATTTT. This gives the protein CASSIVALAGGNTDTQYF.